These 25 T cell receptor beta chains share one sample of origin, sequenced in a study of regulatory T cells in long-lasting Graves disease. Time point here: persistent/refractory GD, antithyroid drugs over 5 years with positive TRAb. The TCR library was made from RNA that had been extracted from PBMCs in TRIzol. Arm-PCR of CDR3 regions and iRepertoire HTBI primers were used to build TCR beta libraries. TCRdb recomputed calls from the multiplex PCR reads with MiXCR, one row per CDR3 protein. The sample carries 250,000 to 300,000 distinct CDR3 sequences, 22% recorded once. The sample in question was peripheral blood mononuclear cells (PBMCs), obtained when the disease was refractory, from a patient treated with antithyroid drugs. Every receptor here comes from a female donor with Graves disease.

This clonotype was counted a few times. V usage is TRBV5-1 and J usage is TRBJ1-2, with TRBD1 identical over 10 bases. The V gene's germline CDR1 is SGHRS and CDR2 YFSETQ. Unmatched junction bases numbered 4, after V lost 3 bases and J lost 8 bases. The CDR3 is made up of 13 amino acids. CDR3 loop: CASSSGQGRGYTF. In DNA form, the CDR3 reads TGCGCCAGCAGCTCGGGACAGGGGAGGGGCTACACCTTC.

This clonotype has ten or more counts. The gene calls are TRBV28 and TRBJ1-2, with 7 positions matching TRBD1. The CDR3 totals 13 residues. The germline CDR1 and CDR2 sequences are MDHEN and SYDVKM. The trim removed 10 bases at V and 7 bases at J, leaving 12 bases unmatched. The CDR3 nucleotides read TGTGCCACCTTATTAGACAGGGATACTGGCTACACCTTC. Translating it yields CATLLDRDTGYTF.

This clonotype was found many times. The chain recombines TRBV2 with TRBJ1-1, with D perhaps matching TRBD1 (5 bases). The CDR3 contains 16 residues. Per the germline V gene, CDR1 is SNHLY and CDR2 is FYNNEI. The CDR3 is CGRTGARGRMNTEAFF. CDR3 coding DNA: TGTGGCAGAACTGGGGCGAGGGGTAGGATGAACACTGAAGCTTTCTTT.

This clonotype was detected only a few times. V usage is TRBV20-1 and J usage is TRBJ1-4; no clear D. The CDR3 length is 14 residues. V was trimmed by 5 bases and J by 6 bases, leaving 16 bases between them. Germline V lookup: CDR1 DFQATT, CDR2 SNEGSKA (reference sequence). In DNA, the CDR3 is TGCAGTGCTTCTTTGGCCGGGAGTGATGAAAAACTGTTTTTT. It is translated as CSASLAGSDEKLFF.

Of note for this clonotype: A read error may explain this, as a much larger clone is one base away. The chain employs TRBV11-1 and TRBJ2-6; possibly TRBD1 for D (6 bases). The CDR3 has 19 residues. Germline-derived CDR1 and CDR2 are SGHAT and FQDESV (reference sequence). CDR3 DNA: TGTGCCAGCAGCAGACGGACAGTTTCTTTCTCCTCTGGGACCAACGTCCTGACTTTC. Translation gives CASSRRTVSFSSGTNVLTF. The entire variable domain, with the rest obtained from reference TRBV11-1 and TRBJ2-6, is as follows: EAEVAQSPRYKITEKSQAVAFWCDPISGHATLYWYRQILGQGPELLVQFQDESVVDDSQLPKDRFSAERLKGVDSTLKIQPAELGDSAMYLCASSRRTVSFSSGTNVLTFGAGSRLTVL.

The rearrangement links TRBV6-4 to TRBJ1-4; the D gene is possibly TRBD1 (5 bases). Trimming removed 5 bases from V and 3 bases from J, with 13 bases in between. Germline CDR1 MRHNA, CDR2 SNTAGT. This CDR3 region has 15 residues. The DNA of the CDR3 is TGTGCCAGCAGTTACAGAGGGGCGGCTAATGAAAAACTGTTTTTT. Translating gives CASSYRGAANEKLFF.

As concerns this clonotype: This may come from a read error, since a much larger clone is one base off. This CDR3 is missing its conserved last phenylalanine or tryptophan, likely due to a read error. The gene calls are TRBV10-3 and TRBJ1-2; D might be TRBD1 (5 bases). This CDR3 comprises 13 residues. Germline V lookup: CDR1 ENHRY, CDR2 SYGVKD. Deletions cut 10 bases from V and 4 bases from J, with 16 bases between. CDR3 sequence: CATAQEFGYGYTS. The CDR3 region has the DNA TGTGCCACGGCACAGGAGTTTGGCTATGGCTACACCTCC.

The sample holds a few counts of this clonotype. The V and J genes are TRBV7-2 and TRBJ1-5, with 9 bases fitting TRBD1. Germline CDR1 is SGHTA and CDR2 is FQGNSA. This CDR3 contains 14 residues. The V segment lost 2 bases and the J segment 7 bases; nucleotides outside the gene matches: 3. CDR3 residues: CASSLNRGRQPQHF. CDR3 coding DNA: TGTGCCAGCAGCTTAAACAGGGGGCGGCAGCCCCAGCATTTT.

This clonotype was seen only a few times. A far larger clone is just one base off, so this is likely a read error. The V call is TRBV4-2, the J call TRBJ2-5; tentatively, D is TRBD2 (5 bases). V was pared by 0 bases and J by 11 bases, with 22 bases between. The CDR3 spans 16 residues. Germline CDR1 is LGHNA and CDR2 is YNFKEQ. CDR3 in amino acids: CASSQEIGLASDEQYF. DNA for the CDR3: TGTGCCAGCAGCCAAGAGATTGGCCTAGCTTCCGATGAGCAGTACTTC.

This clonotype has a count of ten or more. The CDR3 nucleotides are TGTGCCAGCAGTTCCTACTCCCCGGGGGCGGTCTATGGCTACACCTTC. It translates to CASSSYSPGAVYGYTF. The V call is TRBV28, the J call TRBJ1-2; possible D gene TRBD1, 6 bases. Per germline, CDR1 MDHEN and CDR2 SYDVKM. This CDR3 is built from 16 residues. Trimming removed 4 bases from V and 4 bases from J, with 19 bases in between.

In its sample, this clonotype was seen many times. CDR3 residues: CASSKNRDGLYSNQPQHF. As DNA, the CDR3 is TGTGCCAGCAGTAAGAACCGGGACGGCCTTTATAGCAATCAGCCCCAGCATTTT. The V call is TRBV6-2 or TRBV6-3, the J call TRBJ1-5; D perhaps matches TRBD1 (5 bases). V lost 5 bases to trimming and J lost 0 bases, with 20 bases between them. Germline lookup yields CDR1 MNHEY and CDR2 SVGEGT. The CDR3 sequence is 18 residues long.

This clonotype was seen ten or more times. This rearrangement joins TRBV20-1 to TRBJ1-1; D is undetermined. The CDR3 has 13 amino acids. Germline V gene lookup returns CDR1 DFQATT and CDR2 SNEGSKA (reference sequence). The V gene lost 2 bases and the J gene lost 7 bases, with 14 bases spanning the gap. In DNA, the CDR3 is TGCAGTGCTAGACCCTGGCAGGCTATTGAAGCTTTCTTT. As protein: CSARPWQAIEAFF.

This clonotype was recorded at least ten times. The rearrangement joins TRBV12-3 or TRBV12-4 to TRBJ1-2; TRBD1 matches at 9 bases. V lost 10 bases, J lost 7 bases, and 7 bases stayed unmatched. This CDR3 region has 12 residues. The CDR3 DNA reads TGTGCCACCGCGGACAGGGGTGGTGGCTACACCTTC. Translated: CATADRGGGYTF.

V and J are TRBV10-3 and TRBJ1-6; weak D call: TRBD1 (6 bases). CDR1 and CDR2 from the germline V gene are ENHRY and SYGVKD. CDR3 length equals 14 residues. With 6 bases removed from V and 5 bases from J, the gap between germline ends came to 11 bases. In DNA form, the CDR3 reads TGTGCCATCAGAGGGGGGATCGATAATTCACCCCTCCACTTT. Amino acid sequence: CAIRGGIDNSPLHF.

V is TRBV6-4 and J is TRBJ2-4; no clear D. The length of the CDR3 is 11 residues. Deletions cut 3 bases from V and 11 bases from J, with 8 bases between. The germline gives CDR1 MRHNA, CDR2 SNTAGT. The CDR3 protein is CASSDRTFQYF. CDR3 in DNA: TGTGCCAGCAGTGATCGGACCTTTCAGTACTTC.

The chain carries TRBV19 and TRBJ1-1, with D possibly matching TRBD1 (5 bases). Germline V lookup: CDR1 LNHDA, CDR2 SQIVND (reference sequence). The CDR3 runs to 15 residues. Trimming took off 3 bases at V and 1 base at J, with 12 bases between the two ends. CDR3: CASSIIWGQNTEAFF. In DNA, the CDR3 is TGTGCCAGTAGTATTATCTGGGGCCAGAACACTGAAGCTTTCTTT.

Ten or more counts support this clonotype. This chain connects TRBV28 to TRBJ2-7; 10 bases fit TRBD2. CDR1 and CDR2 (germline): MDHEN, SYDVKM. V was clipped by 3 bases and J by 4 bases; unmatched bases: 3. The length of the CDR3 is 14 residues. The CDR3 region has the DNA TGTGCCAGCAGTTTCCCTAGCGGGAGTTACGAGCAGTACTTC. It encodes CASSFPSGSYEQYF.

The chain uses TRBV29-1 and TRBJ2-3, with TRBD1 matching 10 bases. Germline V gene data show CDR1 as SQVTM and CDR2 as ANQGSEA. Germline trimming cut 4 bases from V and 2 bases from J; bases unmatched to any gene: 6. The CDR3 runs to 15 residues. The CDR3 reads CSVVGQGLVTDTQYF. CDR3 DNA sequence: TGCAGCGTTGTGGGACAGGGGTTAGTCACAGATACGCAGTATTTT.

At least ten counts were recorded for this clonotype. The chain combines TRBV2 with TRBJ1-1; D ambiguous. Looked up from germline, CDR1 is SNHLY and CDR2 is FYNNEI. V shed 6 bases and J shed 1 base, with 9 bases lying between them. This CDR3 is 13 amino acids long. Written as DNA, the CDR3 is TGTGCCAGCAGAGTGGACCGGAACACTGAAGCTTTCTTT. Encoded protein: CASRVDRNTEAFF.

This clonotype showed up many times. CDR3 in DNA: TGTGCCAGCGTAAATCTGGGGAACACTGAAGCTTTCTTT. Its protein product is CASVNLGNTEAFF. The V and J genes are TRBV28 and TRBJ1-1; D uncertain. V was trimmed by 8 bases and J by 1 base, leaving 11 bases between them. CDR1 is MDHEN and CDR2 is SYDVKM in the germline V gene. The CDR3 spans 13 residues.

This chain uses TRBV25-1 with TRBJ2-7, with 11 bases identical to TRBD1. Germline lookup yields CDR1 MGHDK and CDR2 SYGVNS. Trimming took 3 bases from V and 1 from J; bases not matched to a gene: 5. CDR3 size: 16 residues. DNA of the CDR3: TGTGCCAGCAGTGAGCTCGGGACAGGGGGGTCCTACGAGCAGTACTTC. It encodes CASSELGTGGSYEQYF.

The rearrangement links TRBV20-1 to TRBJ2-5; D remains ambiguous. V dropped 3 bases and J dropped 2 bases, with 13 bases sitting between them. CDR3 length equals 14 residues. The germline gives CDR1 DFQATT, CDR2 SNEGSKA (reference sequence). CDR3 DNA: TGCAGTGCTAGTCTGGAGATAAAACAAGAGACCCAGTACTTC. Amino acid sequence: CSASLEIKQETQYF.

This clonotype has more than one count but fewer than ten. This chain connects TRBV4-3 to TRBJ2-7, with 9 nucleotides matching TRBD1. V trimming: 0 bases; J trimming: 3 bases; junction bases outside the gene matches: 3. CDR3 length equals 15 residues. Germline CDR1 reads LGHNA; CDR2 reads YSLEER. CDR3: CASSQDRDRVYEQYF. The CDR3 DNA sequence: TGCGCCAGCAGCCAAGATCGGGACAGGGTCTACGAGCAGTACTTC.

Ten or more counts support this clonotype. The V and J genes are TRBV18 and TRBJ2-2, with TRBD2 as a possible D gene (6 bases). CDR1 and CDR2 (germline): KGHSH, LQKENI. The CDR3 extends over 15 amino acids. Trimming left V 3 bases short and J 3 bases short, with 11 bases between. CDR3 DNA: TGTGCCAGCTCACCGACGGGAGAGGACACCGGGGAGCTGTTTTTT. Residues: CASSPTGEDTGELFF. Full variable domain (remainder filled in from reference TRBV18 and TRBJ2-2): NAGVMQNPRHLVRRRGQEARLRCSPMKGHSHVYWYRQLPEEGLKFMVYLQKENIIDESGMPKERFSAEFPKEGPSILRIQQVVRGDSAAYFCASSPTGEDTGELFFGEGSRLTVL.

This clonotype showed up just a few times. CDR3 region: CASSRAVDTNYGYTF. The CDR3 DNA sequence: TGCGCCAGCAGCCGAGCAGTGGATACTAACTATGGCTACACCTTC. This chain uses TRBV4-3 with TRBJ1-2; D is uncertain. The V end was cut by 4 bases, the J end by 0 bases, with 12 bases between. The CDR3 contains 15 residues. CDR1 is LGHNA, CDR2 YSLEER, per germline.